This entry lists 21 T cell receptor beta chains sequenced from one sample in a study of shared clonotypes between healthy human individuals. Naive CD8 isolation took CD45RO-negative cells positively selected for CCR7 and excluded terminally differentiated effector memory CD45RA+ cells. TCRdb's copy holds only in-frame clones and misses some; the assay was immunoSEQ multiplex PCR. The repertoire consists of some 2 million clones, with approximately 95% occurring once and the leading ten covering approximately 1.2%. The sequencing input was naive CD8+ T cells sorted from blood. The source of these receptors is a man aged 18-30 years in good health.

This chain uses TRBV4-3 with TRBJ1-5; 7 bases are shared with TRBD1. Germline values: CDR1 LGHNA, CDR2 YSLEER. V lost 2 bases, J lost 6 bases, and 4 bases stayed unmatched. This CDR3 has 14 amino acids. CDR3 DNA: TGCGCCAGCAGCCAAACAGGGGTTGGTCAGCCCCAGCATTTT. Protein: CASSQTGVGQPQHF.

The chain recombines TRBV7-9 with TRBJ2-7; D is possibly TRBD1 or TRBD2 (5 bases each). This CDR3 is 15 amino acids long. V was trimmed by 0 bases and J by 0 bases, leaving 9 bases between them. Germline lookup yields CDR1 SEHNR and CDR2 FQNEAQ (reference sequence). DNA for the CDR3: TGTGCCAGCAGCTTAGCGAGGGGAAACTCCTACGAGCAGTACTTC. Protein product: CASSLARGNSYEQYF.

A remark on this clone: Different DNA sequences within this sample yield the same CDR3. The gene calls are TRBV7-9 and TRBJ2-5; 10 nucleotides match TRBD2. CDR3 length: 14 residues. Trimming removed 4 bases from V and 4 bases from J; junction bases left unmatched: 3. Germline CDR1 reads SEHNR; CDR2 reads FQNEAQ (reference sequence). The CDR3 DNA reads as TGTGCCAGCAGCTCTAGCGGGAGTGGAGAGACCCAGTACTTC. Translating gives CASSSSGSGETQYF.

The rearrangement links TRBV12-2 to TRBJ2-3; the table gives TRBD2 as D, unverified against the DNA. TRBV12-2 is marked as a pseudogene. CDR3 length: 16 amino acids. The CDR3 sequence: CASRLAGLAGTDTQYF. The CDR3 DNA reads TGTGCAAGTCGCTTAGCGGGCCTAGCGGGCACAGATACGCAGTATTTT.

The chain is built from TRBV2 and TRBJ2-5; 7 positions agree with TRBD2. CDR1 and CDR2 from the germline V gene are SNHLY and FYNNEI. Trimming took 7 bases from V and 4 from J; bases not matched to a gene: 6. The CDR3 extends over 13 amino acids. In DNA form, the CDR3 reads TGTGCCAGCACAAGGGCTAGCGGAGAGACCCAGTACTTC. Translated: CASTRASGETQYF.

The chain joins TRBV28 to TRBJ1-6, with 10 bases identical to TRBD1. Germline lookup yields CDR1 MDHEN and CDR2 SYDVKM. This CDR3 contains 20 residues. Trimming took 3 bases from V and 8 from J; bases not matched to a gene: 19. CDR3 loop: CASSFLPGTGESELDSPLHF. The CDR3 DNA is TGTGCCAGCAGTTTTTTACCCGGGACAGGGGAGTCTGAGCTCGATTCACCCCTCCACTTT.

A note on this clone: The same CDR3 can be traced to other DNA sequences in this sample. CDR3 loop: CASSLAGSYEQYF. The CDR3 DNA follows: TGCGCCAGCAGCTTGGCCGGGAGCTACGAGCAGTACTTC. The rearrangement uses TRBV5-1 and TRBJ2-7, with D possibly TRBD2 on 6 matching bases. Trimming pared 0 bases from V and 3 bases from J, leaving 7 bases between. This CDR3 contains 13 residues. The germline V gene has CDR1 SGHRS and CDR2 YFSETQ.

As to this clone: Additional DNA sequences in this sample encode the identical CDR3. V usage is TRBV2 and J usage is TRBJ2-7; D is unclear. CDR3 length equals 11 residues. CDR1 and CDR2 (germline): SNHLY, FYNNEI. V was trimmed by 4 bases and J by 2 bases, leaving 3 bases between them. The CDR3 loop is CASSATYEQYF. Written as DNA, the CDR3 is TGTGCCAGCAGTGCTACCTACGAGCAGTACTTC.

The J gene is TRBJ1-1, the V gene TRBV27; 11 bases are shared with TRBD1. The CDR3 extends over 18 amino acids. The trim removed 4 bases at V and 1 base at J, leaving 11 bases unmatched. Germline CDR1 reads MNHEY; CDR2 reads SMNVEV (reference sequence). The CDR3 coding sequence is TGTGCCAGCAGTTCCACCGGGACAGGGGGACGAGCGAACACTGAAGCTTTCTTT. This encodes CASSSTGTGGRANTEAFF.

The chain is built from TRBV9 and TRBJ2-1; 11 bases agree with TRBD2. The CDR3 has 15 amino acids. Germline V gives CDR1 SGDLS, CDR2 YYNGEE. With 3 bases clipped from V and 3 bases from J, the junction kept 2 bases outside the gene matches. The CDR3, as DNA: TGTGCCAGCAGCGCTAGCGGGGGGTTCTACAATGAGCAGTTCTTC. Residues: CASSASGGFYNEQFF.

About this clone: The same CDR3 can be traced to other DNA sequences in this sample. The chain recombines TRBV19 with TRBJ2-7, with D unclear. This CDR3 is built from 14 residues. Germline CDR1 LNHDA, CDR2 SQIVND (reference sequence). V dropped 1 base and J dropped 1 base, with 8 bases sitting between them. The CDR3 DNA sequence: TGTGCCAGTAGTATAGCGGCCGGATCCTACGAGCAGTACTTC. As protein: CASSIAAGSYEQYF.

V is TRBV2 and J is TRBJ2-3, with no clear D. The CDR3 spans 15 residues. Germline V gene data show CDR1 as SNHLY and CDR2 as FYNNEI. The V end lost 3 bases, the J end lost 2 bases, and 12 bases lay between the germline ends. The CDR3 spells CASSELQISTDTQYF. The CDR3 DNA is TGTGCCAGCAGTGAGCTACAGATATCCACAGATACGCAGTATTTT.

The chain combines TRBV2 with TRBJ1-2; no clear D. The CDR3 contains 10 residues. Between the trimmed V and J ends, which lost 9 bases and 6 bases, there was a span of 8 bases. Germline-derived CDR1 and CDR2 are SNHLY and FYNNEI. The CDR3 nucleotides are TGTGCCAGTCATTATGATGGCTACACCTTC. Amino acids: CASHYDGYTF.

CDR3 nucleotide sequence: TGTGCCAGCTCTTCGGCTGGCGGCCTTGAGGTGTTAAACACTGAAGCTTTCTTT. Translating gives CASSSAGGLEVLNTEAFF. J is TRBJ1-1 and V is TRBV5-4; no clear D. CDR3 length: 18 residues. The germline V and J ends were trimmed by 7 bases and 2 bases, with 27 bases remaining between them. CDR1 and CDR2 from the germline V gene are SGHNT and YYREEE (reference sequence). The variable domain in full, completed from reference TRBV5-4 and TRBJ1-1, reads ETGVTQSPTHLIKTRGQQVTLRCSSQSGHNTVSWYQQALGQGPQFIFQYYREEENGRGNFPPRFSGLQFPNYSSELNVNALELDDSALYLCASSSAGGLEVLNTEAFFGQGTRLTVV.

Concerning this clone itself: Other nucleotide sequences from this sample produce the same CDR3. This chain joins TRBV28 and TRBJ2-1; 8 bases align to TRBD1. Germline-derived CDR1 and CDR2 are MDHEN and SYDVKM. Germline trimming cut 5 bases from V and 0 bases from J; bases unmatched to any gene: 3. This CDR3 region has 15 residues. The CDR3 nucleotides read TGTGCCAGCAGTCCTACAGGGGGCTCCTACAATGAGCAGTTCTTC. It codes for CASSPTGGSYNEQFF.

The chain combines TRBV30 with TRBJ1-1; the D is unclear. The CDR3 has 12 amino acids. The V gene's germline CDR1 is GTSNPN and CDR2 SVGIG (reference sequence). Trimming cost V 0 bases and J 5 bases, with 7 bases left between them. The CDR3 DNA follows: TGTGCCTGGAGTGTATCGAGGACTGAAGCTTTCTTT. It encodes CAWSVSRTEAFF.

V usage is TRBV28 and J usage is TRBJ2-7, with 9 bases that match TRBD2. V lost 6 bases to trimming and J lost 2 bases; unmatched junction nucleotides: 11. Per germline, CDR1 MDHEN and CDR2 SYDVKM. The CDR3 is made up of 16 amino acids. The CDR3 DNA follows: TGTGCCAGCAGCCCCTGGAGCGGGGGGATTCCCTACGAGCAGTACTTC. It specifies CASSPWSGGIPYEQYF.

The V gene is TRBV29-1, the J gene TRBJ2-1; 8 bases map to TRBD2. The CDR3 extends over 15 amino acids. Germline V gives CDR1 SQVTM, CDR2 ANQGSEA. Trimming removed 3 bases from V and 4 bases from J; junction bases left unmatched: 8. CDR3 nucleotides: TGCAGCGTTGAGGGAGGGACTAGAGTATACAATGAGCAGTTCTTC. Translation: CSVEGGTRVYNEQFF.

The gene calls are TRBV5-1 and TRBJ1-2; 11 bases align to TRBD1. Germline CDR1 reads SGHRS; CDR2 reads YFSETQ. The CDR3 consists of 13 residues. After removal of 5 bases from V and 4 bases from J, the junction contained 1 base not matched to a gene. CDR3 protein: CASRGTGGYGYTF. DNA for the CDR3: TGCGCCAGCAGAGGGACAGGGGGCTATGGCTACACCTTC.

This chain joins TRBV4-1 and TRBJ2-7; 11 positions agree with TRBD2. From germline, CDR1 is MGHRA and CDR2 YSYEKL. The J segment lost 0 bases and the V segment lost 4 bases, leaving 8 bases of the junction unmatched. The CDR3 runs to 17 residues. The CDR3 DNA is TGCGCCAGCAGCCCCGGACTAGCGGGCCTGAGCTCCTACGAGCAGTACTTC. It specifies CASSPGLAGLSSYEQYF.

V usage is TRBV7-6 and J usage is TRBJ2-5; 7 nucleotides line up with TRBD2. Germline values: CDR1 SGHVS, CDR2 FNYEAQ. The CDR3 sequence is 14 residues long. V was clipped by 5 bases and J by 1 base; unmatched bases: 4. CDR3 loop: CASSPTSPQETQYF. CDR3 DNA: TGTGCCAGCAGCCCGACTAGCCCCCAAGAGACCCAGTACTTC.